The following is a T cell receptor (beta chain) sequence with its context. Trimming removed 3 bases at V and 4 bases at J, with 17 bases between. The V gene's germline CDR1 is DFQATT and CDR2 SNEGSKA (reference sequence). The CDR3 length is 15 residues. The record originates from a study of blood T cell repertoires in COVID-19. Study details: Acute-phase and convalescent COVID-19 samples originated in the United States, Italy and Spain. T cells, B-cell-depleted T cells, or PBMCs provided the cDNA or gDNA that served as material.

Method: immunoSEQ multiplex PCR; TCRdb's copy keeps in-frame clones and lacks some. The top ten hold 6.5% to 7% of the sample, which has under 200,000 clones, about 80% seen once. The specimen was peripheral blood. This clonotype was obtained from a man aged 65 to 85 with active or convalescent COVID-19. This chain uses TRBV20-1 with TRBJ2-3; the D gene is possibly TRBD2 (6 bases). The chain's CDR3 is CSASSAGIFSDTQYF. Here the CDR3 DNA reads TGCAGTGCTAGTTCGGCGGGAATCTTCTCAGATACGCAGTATTTT.